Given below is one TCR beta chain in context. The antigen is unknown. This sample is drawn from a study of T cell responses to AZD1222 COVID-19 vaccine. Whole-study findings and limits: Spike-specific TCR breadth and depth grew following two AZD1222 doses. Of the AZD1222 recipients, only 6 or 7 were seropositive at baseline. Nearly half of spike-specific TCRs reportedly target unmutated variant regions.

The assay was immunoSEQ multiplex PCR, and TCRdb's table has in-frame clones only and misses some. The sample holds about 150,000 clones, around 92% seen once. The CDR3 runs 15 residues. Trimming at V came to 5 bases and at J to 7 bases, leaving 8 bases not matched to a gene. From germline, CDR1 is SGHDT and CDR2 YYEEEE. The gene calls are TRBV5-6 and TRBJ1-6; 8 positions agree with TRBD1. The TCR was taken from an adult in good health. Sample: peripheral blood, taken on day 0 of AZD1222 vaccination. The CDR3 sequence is CASRSRGLYNSPLHF. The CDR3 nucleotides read TGTGCCAGCAGGTCCAGGGGGCTATACAATTCACCCCTCCACTTT.